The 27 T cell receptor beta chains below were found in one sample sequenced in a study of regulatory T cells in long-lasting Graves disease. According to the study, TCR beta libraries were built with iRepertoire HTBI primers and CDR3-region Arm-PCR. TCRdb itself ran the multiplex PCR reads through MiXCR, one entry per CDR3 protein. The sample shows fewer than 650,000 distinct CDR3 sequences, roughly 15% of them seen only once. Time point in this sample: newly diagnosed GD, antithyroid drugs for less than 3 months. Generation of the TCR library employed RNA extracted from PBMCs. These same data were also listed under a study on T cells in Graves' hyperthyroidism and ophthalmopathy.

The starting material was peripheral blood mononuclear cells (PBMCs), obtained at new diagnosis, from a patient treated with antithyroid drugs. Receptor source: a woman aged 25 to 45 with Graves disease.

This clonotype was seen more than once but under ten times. CDR3 sequence reads: CSPKGDLYYEQYF. CDR3 sequence (DNA): TGCAGTCCGAAGGGGGATCTCTACTACGAGCAGTACTTC. The rearrangement uses TRBV20-1 and TRBJ2-7; possible D gene TRBD1, 6 bases. The CDR3 has 13 residues. Trimming left V 8 bases short and J 3 bases short, with 17 bases between. Germline CDR1 DFQATT, CDR2 SNEGSKA (reference sequence).

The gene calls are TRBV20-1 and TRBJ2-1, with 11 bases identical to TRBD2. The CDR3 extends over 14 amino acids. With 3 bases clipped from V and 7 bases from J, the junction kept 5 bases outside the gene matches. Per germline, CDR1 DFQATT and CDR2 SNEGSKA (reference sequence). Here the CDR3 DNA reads TGCAGTGCTAGTCCTAGCGGGAGGTTTAATGAGCAGTTCTTC. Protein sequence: CSASPSGRFNEQFF.

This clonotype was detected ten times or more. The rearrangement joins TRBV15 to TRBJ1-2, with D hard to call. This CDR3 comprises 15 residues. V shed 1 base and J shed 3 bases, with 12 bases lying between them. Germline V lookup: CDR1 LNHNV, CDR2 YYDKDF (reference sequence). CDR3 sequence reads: CATSRGSRYDYGYTF. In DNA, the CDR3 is TGTGCCACCAGCAGAGGTAGCAGGTACGACTATGGCTACACCTTC.

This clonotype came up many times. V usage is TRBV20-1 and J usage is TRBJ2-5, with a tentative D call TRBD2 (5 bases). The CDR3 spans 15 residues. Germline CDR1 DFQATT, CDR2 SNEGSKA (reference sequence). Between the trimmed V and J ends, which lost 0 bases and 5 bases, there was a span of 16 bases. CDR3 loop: CSARDLPRGYETQYF. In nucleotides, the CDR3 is TGCAGTGCTAGAGATCTCCCTCGGGGATACGAGACCCAGTACTTC.

CDR3 sequence: CASSFSVREANYGYTF. In nucleotides, the CDR3 is TGTGCCAGCAGTTTTTCGGTCCGGGAAGCTAACTATGGCTACACCTTC. The V and J genes are TRBV28 and TRBJ1-2, with D uncertain. CDR1 is MDHEN, CDR2 SYDVKM, per germline. CDR3 length: 16 residues. Trimming removed 3 bases at V and 0 bases at J, with 14 bases between.

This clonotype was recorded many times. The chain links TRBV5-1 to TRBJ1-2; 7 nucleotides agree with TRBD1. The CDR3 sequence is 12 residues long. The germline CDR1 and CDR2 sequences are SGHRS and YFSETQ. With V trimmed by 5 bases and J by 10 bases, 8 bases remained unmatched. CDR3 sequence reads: CASSQDREVYTF. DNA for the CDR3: TGCGCCAGCAGTCAAGACAGGGAGGTCTACACCTTC.

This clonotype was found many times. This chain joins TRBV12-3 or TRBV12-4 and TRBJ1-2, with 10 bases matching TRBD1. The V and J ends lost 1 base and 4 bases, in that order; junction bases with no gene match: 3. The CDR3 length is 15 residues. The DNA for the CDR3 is TGTGCCAGCAGTTTAGGGACAGGGGGAACCTATGGCTACACCTTC. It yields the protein CASSLGTGGTYGYTF.

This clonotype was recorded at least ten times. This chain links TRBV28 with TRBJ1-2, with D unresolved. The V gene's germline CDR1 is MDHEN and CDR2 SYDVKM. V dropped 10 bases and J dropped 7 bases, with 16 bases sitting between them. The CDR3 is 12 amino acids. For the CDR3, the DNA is TGTGCCACGACGGACGGAGTCCGTGGCTACACCTTC. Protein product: CATTDGVRGYTF.

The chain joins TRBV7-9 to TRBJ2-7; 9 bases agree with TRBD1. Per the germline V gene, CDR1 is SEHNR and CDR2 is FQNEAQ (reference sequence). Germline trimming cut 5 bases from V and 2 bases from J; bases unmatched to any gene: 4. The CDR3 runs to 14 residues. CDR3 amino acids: CASSRWDRAYEQYF. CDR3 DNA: TGTGCCAGCAGCCGTTGGGACAGGGCCTACGAGCAGTACTTC.

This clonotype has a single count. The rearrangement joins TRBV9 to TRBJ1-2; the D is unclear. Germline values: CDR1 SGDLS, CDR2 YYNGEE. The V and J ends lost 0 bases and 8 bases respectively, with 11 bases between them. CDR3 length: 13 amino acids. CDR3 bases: TGTGCCAGCAGCGTAGATCATCGAGAAGGCTACACCTTC. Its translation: CASSVDHREGYTF.

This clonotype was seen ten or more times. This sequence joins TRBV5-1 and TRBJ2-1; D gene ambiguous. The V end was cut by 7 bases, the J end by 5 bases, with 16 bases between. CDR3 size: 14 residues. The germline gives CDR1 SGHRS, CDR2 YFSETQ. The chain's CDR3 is CASGELAADNEQFF. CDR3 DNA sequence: TGCGCCAGCGGCGAACTGGCGGCGGACAATGAGCAGTTCTTC. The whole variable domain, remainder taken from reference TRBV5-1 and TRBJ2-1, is KAGVTQTPRYLIKTRGQQVTLSCSPISGHRSVSWYQQTPGQGLQFLFEYFSETQRNKGNFPGRFSGRQFSNSRSEMNVSTLELGDSALYLCASGELAADNEQFFGPGTRLTVL.

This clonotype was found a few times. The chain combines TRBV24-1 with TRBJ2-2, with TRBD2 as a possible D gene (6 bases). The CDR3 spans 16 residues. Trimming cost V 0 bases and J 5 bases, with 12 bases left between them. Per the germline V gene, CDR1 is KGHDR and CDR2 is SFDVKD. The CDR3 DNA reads TGTGCCACCAGTGATTTGCGGGACTCCGCAACCGGGGAGCTGTTTTTT. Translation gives CATSDLRDSATGELFF.

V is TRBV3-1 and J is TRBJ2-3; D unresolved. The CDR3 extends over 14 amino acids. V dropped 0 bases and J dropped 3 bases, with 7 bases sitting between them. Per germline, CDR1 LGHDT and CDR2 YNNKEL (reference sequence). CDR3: CASSQDLMTDTQYF. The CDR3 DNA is TGTGCCAGCAGCCAAGATCTGATGACAGATACGCAGTATTTT.

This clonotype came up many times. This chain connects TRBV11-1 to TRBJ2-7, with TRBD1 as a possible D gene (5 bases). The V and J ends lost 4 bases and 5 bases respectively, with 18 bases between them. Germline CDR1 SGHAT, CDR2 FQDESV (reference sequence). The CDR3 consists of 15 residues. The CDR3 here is CASSSLGYVQDEQYF. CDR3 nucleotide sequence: TGTGCCAGCAGCTCCTTAGGATACGTACAGGACGAGCAGTACTTC.

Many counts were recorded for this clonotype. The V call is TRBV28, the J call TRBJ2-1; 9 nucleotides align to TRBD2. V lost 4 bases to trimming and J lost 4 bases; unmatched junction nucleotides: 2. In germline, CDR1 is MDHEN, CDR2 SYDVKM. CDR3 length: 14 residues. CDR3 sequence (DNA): TGTGCCAGCAGTTCGACTAGCGGTTACAATGAGCAGTTCTTC. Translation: CASSSTSGYNEQFF.

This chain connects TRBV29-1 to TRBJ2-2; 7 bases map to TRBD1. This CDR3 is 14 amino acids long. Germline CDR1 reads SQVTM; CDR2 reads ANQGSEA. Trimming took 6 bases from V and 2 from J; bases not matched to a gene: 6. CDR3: CSVRGQLNTGELFF. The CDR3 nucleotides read TGCAGCGTAAGGGGACAGTTAAACACCGGGGAGCTGTTTTTT.

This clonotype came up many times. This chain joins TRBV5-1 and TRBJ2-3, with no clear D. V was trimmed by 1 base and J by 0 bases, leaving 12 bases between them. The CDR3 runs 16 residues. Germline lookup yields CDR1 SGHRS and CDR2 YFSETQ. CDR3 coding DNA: TGCGCCAGCAGCTTGTGGCGGCCCACTAGCACAGATACGCAGTATTTT. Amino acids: CASSLWRPTSTDTQYF.

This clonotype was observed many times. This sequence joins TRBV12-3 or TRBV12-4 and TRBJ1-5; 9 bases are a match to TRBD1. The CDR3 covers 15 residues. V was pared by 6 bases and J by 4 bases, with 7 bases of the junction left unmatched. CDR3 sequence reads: CASSRRTGVNQPQHF. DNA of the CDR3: TGTGCCAGCAGCCGGAGGACAGGGGTAAATCAGCCCCAGCATTTT.

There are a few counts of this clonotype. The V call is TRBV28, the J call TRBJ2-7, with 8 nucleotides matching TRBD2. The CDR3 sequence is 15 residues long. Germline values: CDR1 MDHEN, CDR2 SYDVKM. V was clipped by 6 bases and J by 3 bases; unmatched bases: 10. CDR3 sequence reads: CASRGTGTRIYEQYF. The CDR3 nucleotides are TGTGCCAGCAGGGGAACCGGGACTAGGATCTACGAGCAGTACTTC.

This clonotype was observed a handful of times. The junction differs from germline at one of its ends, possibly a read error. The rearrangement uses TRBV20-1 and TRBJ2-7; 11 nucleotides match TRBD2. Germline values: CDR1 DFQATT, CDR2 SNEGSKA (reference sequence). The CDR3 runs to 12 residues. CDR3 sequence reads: CSASRTSGPPDF. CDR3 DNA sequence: TGCAGTGCTTCGCGGACTAGCGGGCCCCCGGACTTC.

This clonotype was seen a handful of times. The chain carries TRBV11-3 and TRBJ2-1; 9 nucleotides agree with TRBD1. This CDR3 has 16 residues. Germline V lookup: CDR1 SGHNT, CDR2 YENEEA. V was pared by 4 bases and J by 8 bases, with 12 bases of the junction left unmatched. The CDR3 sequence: CASSYGTGLSADEQFF. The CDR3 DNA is TGTGCCAGCAGCTACGGGACAGGGTTATCGGCCGATGAGCAGTTCTTC. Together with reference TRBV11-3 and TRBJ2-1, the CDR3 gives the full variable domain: EAGVVQSPRYKIIEKKQPVAFWCNPISGHNTLYWYLQNLGQGPELLIRYENEEAVDDSQLPKDRFSAERLKGVDSTLKIQPAELGDSAVYLCASSYGTGLSADEQFFGPGTRLTVL.

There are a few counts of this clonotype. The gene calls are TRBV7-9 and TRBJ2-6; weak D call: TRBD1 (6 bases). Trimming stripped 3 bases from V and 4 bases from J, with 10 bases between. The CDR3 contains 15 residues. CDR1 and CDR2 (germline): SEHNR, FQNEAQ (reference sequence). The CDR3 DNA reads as TGTGCCAGCAGCTTCCACAGGGCGGGGGCCAACGTCCTGACTTTC. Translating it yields CASSFHRAGANVLTF.

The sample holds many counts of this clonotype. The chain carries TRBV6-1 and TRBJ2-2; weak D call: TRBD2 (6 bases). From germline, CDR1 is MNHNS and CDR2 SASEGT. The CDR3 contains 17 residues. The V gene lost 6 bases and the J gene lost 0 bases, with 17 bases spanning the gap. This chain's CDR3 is CASSRAQAGANTGELFF. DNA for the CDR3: TGTGCCAGCAGCCGCGCCCAAGCGGGCGCGAACACCGGGGAGCTGTTTTTT.

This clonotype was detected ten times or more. CDR3 amino acids: CASSLTPDTEAFF. The CDR3 DNA reads as TGTGCCAGCAGCTTAACCCCCGACACTGAAGCTTTCTTT. This chain connects TRBV11-2 to TRBJ1-1; D gene uncertain. There are 13 residues in the CDR3. Germline lookup yields CDR1 SGHAT and CDR2 FQNNGV. Trimming took off 2 bases at V and 3 bases at J, with 7 bases between the two ends.

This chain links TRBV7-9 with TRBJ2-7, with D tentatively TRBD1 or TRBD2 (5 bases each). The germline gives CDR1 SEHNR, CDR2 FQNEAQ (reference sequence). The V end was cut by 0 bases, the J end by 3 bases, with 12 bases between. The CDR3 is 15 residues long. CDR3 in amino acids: CASSLAGTDYYEQYF. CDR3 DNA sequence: TGTGCCAGCAGCTTAGCGGGGACGGATTACTACGAGCAGTACTTC.

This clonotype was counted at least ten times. CDR3 protein: CASRSQLAVGDTQYF. CDR3 coding DNA: TGTGCCAGCAGATCGCAACTAGCAGTTGGAGATACGCAGTATTTT. V is TRBV2 and J is TRBJ2-3; D may be TRBD2 (6 bases). The germline V gene has CDR1 SNHLY and CDR2 FYNNEI. The V end was cut by 6 bases, the J end by 5 bases, with 18 bases between. The CDR3 contains 15 residues. Complete variable domain (other parts from reference TRBV2 and TRBJ2-3): EPEVTQTPSHQVTQMGQEVILRCVPISNHLYFYWYRQILGQKVEFLVSFYNNEISEKSEIFDDQFSVERPDGSNFTLKIRSTKLEDSAMYFCASRSQLAVGDTQYFGPGTRLTVL.

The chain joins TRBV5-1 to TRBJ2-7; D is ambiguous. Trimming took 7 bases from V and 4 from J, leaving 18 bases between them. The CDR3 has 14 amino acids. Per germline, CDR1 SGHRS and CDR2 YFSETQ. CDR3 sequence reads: CASHPDRSEYEQYF. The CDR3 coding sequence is TGCGCCAGCCACCCAGACCGATCAGAATACGAGCAGTACTTC.